This TCR beta chain was recorded in a study of blood T cells in healthy people across ages. General study results and limits: Long-lived donors carried more naive CD4+ cells and greater diversity than aged donors.

CDR3 length equals 15 residues. Germline CDR1 is SGDLS and CDR2 is YYNGEE. The junction had 8 bases not matched to a gene; V was cut back by 0 bases and J by 5 bases. Comment on this clonotype: Its antigen is currently unknown.

A minimum of 5 micrograms of total RNA was extracted per sample. A second roughly 6 to 11 cycle PCR used barcoded and J-beta primers. One entry per CDR3 protein results from TCRdb running MiXCR on the 5' RACE reads. The sample gives about 1.8 million distinct CDR3 sequences, less than 50% of which show up once; approximately 2.1% is in the top ten. The TCR was taken from a woman in her 40s in good health. The sample consisted of blood. This rearrangement joins TRBV9 to TRBJ2-7, with 7 bases that match TRBD1. This chain's CDR3 is CASSVEGAPIHEQYF. The CDR3, as DNA: TGTGCCAGCAGCGTAGAGGGGGCGCCTATCCACGAGCAGTACTTC.